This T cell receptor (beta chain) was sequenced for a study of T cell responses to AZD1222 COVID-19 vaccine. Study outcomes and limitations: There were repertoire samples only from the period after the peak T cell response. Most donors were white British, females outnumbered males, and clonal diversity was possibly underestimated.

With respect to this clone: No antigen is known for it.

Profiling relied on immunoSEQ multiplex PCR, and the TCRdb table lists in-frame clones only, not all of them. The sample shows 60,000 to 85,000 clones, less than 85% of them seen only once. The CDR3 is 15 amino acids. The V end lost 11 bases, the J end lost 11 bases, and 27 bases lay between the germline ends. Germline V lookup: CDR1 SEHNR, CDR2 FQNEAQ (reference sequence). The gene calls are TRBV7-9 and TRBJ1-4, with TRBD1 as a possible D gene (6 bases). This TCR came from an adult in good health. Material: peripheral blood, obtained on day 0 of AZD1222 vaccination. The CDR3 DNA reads TGTGCCGCAGGGCCTCCGCGGGCAGGGCAGGGGAAACTGTTTTTT. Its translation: CAAGPPRAGQGKLFF.